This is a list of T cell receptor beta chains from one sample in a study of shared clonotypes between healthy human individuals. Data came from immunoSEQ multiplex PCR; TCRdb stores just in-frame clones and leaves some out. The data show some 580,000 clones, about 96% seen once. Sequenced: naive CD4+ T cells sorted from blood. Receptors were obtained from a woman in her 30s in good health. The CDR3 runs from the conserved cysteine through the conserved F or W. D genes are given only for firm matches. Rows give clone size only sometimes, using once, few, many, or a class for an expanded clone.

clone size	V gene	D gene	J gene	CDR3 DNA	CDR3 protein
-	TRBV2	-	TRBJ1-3	TGTGCCAGCAGTGCGGGCAGGGGTGGTGGAAACACCATATATTTT	CASSAGRGGGNTIYF
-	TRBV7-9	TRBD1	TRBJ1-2	TGTGCCAGCAGCCAGTACAGGGGGCGCGTGTATGGCTACACCTTC	CASSQYRGRVYGYTF
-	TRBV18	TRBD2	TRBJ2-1	TGTGCCAGCTCACCAGGGACTAGCGGGAGGAATGAGCAGTTCTTC	CASSPGTSGRNEQFF
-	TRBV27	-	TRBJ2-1	TGTGCCAGCAGGGGGGGCCTGGGGAATGAGCAGTTCTTC	CASRGGLGNEQFF
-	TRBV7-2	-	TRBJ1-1	TGTGCCAGCAGCTTAAACTCTGGGAACACTGAAGCTTTCTTT	CASSLNSGNTEAFF
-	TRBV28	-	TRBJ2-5	TGTGCCAGCAGTTACAAACTACAGGGCTGGGAGACCCAGTACTTC	CASSYKLQGWETQYF
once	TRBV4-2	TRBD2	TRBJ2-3	TGTGCCAGCAGCCAAGGTAGGGGCCCTCCTTCTAGCGGCCTGATAGATACGCAGTATTTT	CASSQGRGPPSSGLIDTQYF
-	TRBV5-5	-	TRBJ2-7	TGTGCCAGCAGCCTGGACTCCCAGCTGCGCCGCTCGGACGAGCAGTACTTC	CASSLDSQLRRSDEQYF
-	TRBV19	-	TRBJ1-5	TGTGCCAGTAGCCACCCGATTATCAATCAGCCCCAGCATTTT	CASSHPIINQPQHF
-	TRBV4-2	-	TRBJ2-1	TGTGCCAGCAGCCCCCAGGGACTTCAGCTGTACGAGCAGTTCTTC	CASSPQGLQLYEQFF
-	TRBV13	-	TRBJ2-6	TGTGCCAGCAGCTCCCAGGGAGTTCCTGGGGCCAACGTCCTGACTTTC	CASSSQGVPGANVLTF
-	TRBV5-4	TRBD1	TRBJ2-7	TGTGCCAGCAGCTTGGGTTCAGGGACAGGAGTCTACGAGCAGTACTTC	CASSLGSGTGVYEQYF
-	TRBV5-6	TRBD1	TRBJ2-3	TGTGCCAGCAGCTTGGGGACAGGGGTTACGGATACGCAGTATTTT	CASSLGTGVTDTQYF
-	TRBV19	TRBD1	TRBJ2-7	TGTGCCAGTAGTACTAAACAGGGGAGCTACGAGCAGTACTTC	CASSTKQGSYEQYF
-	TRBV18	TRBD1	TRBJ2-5	TGTGCCAGCTCTCTTGACAGGGACGGCGCCCAGTACTTC	CASSLDRDGAQYF
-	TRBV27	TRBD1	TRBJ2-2	TGTGCCAGCAGCTATGGGGCGGGACAGGGGTTTTGGATCGGGGAGCTGTTTTTT	CASSYGAGQGFWIGELFF
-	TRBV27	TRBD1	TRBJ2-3	TGTGCCAGCAACAGGGGGTATACCACAGATACGCAGTATTTT	CASNRGYTTDTQYF
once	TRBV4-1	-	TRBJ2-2	TGCGCCAGCAGCCAAGGGAGAGGGAAACTCTCCACCGGGGAGCTGTTTTTT	CASSQGRGKLSTGELFF
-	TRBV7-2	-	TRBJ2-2	TGTGCCAGCAGACTTTTCAAGGGCCCGCTCACCGGGGAGCTGTTTTTT	CASRLFKGPLTGELFF
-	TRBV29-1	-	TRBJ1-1	TGCAGCGCTGGTACAGGGCGGACTGAAGCTTTCTTT	CSAGTGRTEAFF
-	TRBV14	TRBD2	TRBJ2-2	TGTGCCAGCAGCCAACCCTTTGGACTAGCGGGAACCGGGGAGCTGTTTTTT	CASSQPFGLAGTGELFF
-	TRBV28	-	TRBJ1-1	TGTGCCAGCAGCCTAGGATCCCCTGAAGCTTTCTTT	CASSLGSPEAFF
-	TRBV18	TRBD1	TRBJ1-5	TGTGCCAGCTCCGCTCGACAGGGGGGAAGTAATCAGCCCCAGCATTTT	CASSARQGGSNQPQHF
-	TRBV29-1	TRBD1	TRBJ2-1	TGCAGCGTTCCGGACAGGGATCCCTACAATGAGCAGTTCTTC	CSVPDRDPYNEQFF
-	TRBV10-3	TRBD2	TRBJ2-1	TGTGCCATCAGATTGACCCCGGGACTAGCGGGGTACAATGAGCAGTTCTTC	CAIRLTPGLAGYNEQFF
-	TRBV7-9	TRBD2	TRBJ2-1	TGTGCCAGCAGTTCTAGCGGGAGTACCTACAATGAGCAGTTCTTC	CASSSSGSTYNEQFF
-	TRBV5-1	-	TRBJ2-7	TGCGCCAGCAGCCGCGTCTCCGGAGAGGGTTCCTACGAGCAGTACTTC	CASSRVSGEGSYEQYF
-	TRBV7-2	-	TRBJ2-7	TGTGCCAGCAGCTTTCCAGCGGGCCCAGAGGACGAGCAGTACTTC	CASSFPAGPEDEQYF
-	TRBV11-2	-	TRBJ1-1	TGTGCCAGCAGCTTAGTTCCGGGATTATCAACTGAAGCTTTCTTT	CASSLVPGLSTEAFF
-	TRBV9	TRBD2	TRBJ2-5	TGTGCCAGCAGCCCAGGGGTAGCGGGAGTCCCAGAGACCCAGTACTTC	CASSPGVAGVPETQYF
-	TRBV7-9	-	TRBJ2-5	TGTGCCAGCAGCTCGCAGGCGACCCAAAGGGAGACCCAGTACTTC	CASSSQATQRETQYF
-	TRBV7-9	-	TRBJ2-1	TGTGCCAGCAGCTCCAACCCCCGACTAGGGTACAATGAGCAGTTCTTC	CASSSNPRLGYNEQFF
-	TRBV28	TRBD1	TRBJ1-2	TGTGCCAGCAGTTCTACCGGACAGGGGCATAATGGCTACACCTTC	CASSSTGQGHNGYTF
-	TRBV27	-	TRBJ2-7	TGTGCCAGCAGTCCTTCTAGGGAGCAGTACTTC	CASSPSREQYF
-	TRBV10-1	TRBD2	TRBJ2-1	TGCGCCAGCAGTGAGAGGGGCGGGAGACCCCTCAATGAGCAGTTCTTC	CASSERGGRPLNEQFF
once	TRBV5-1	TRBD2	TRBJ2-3	TGCGCCAGCAGCTTGGATACTAGCGGCGAACGCACAGATACGCAGTATTTT	CASSLDTSGERTDTQYF
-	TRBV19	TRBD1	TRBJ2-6	TGTGCCAGTAGTTCAGGACAGGGGGTCGCTGGGGCCAACGTCCTGACTTTC	CASSSGQGVAGANVLTF
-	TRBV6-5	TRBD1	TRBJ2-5	TGTGCCAGCAGTTCGACAGGGGGCGGTGAGACCCAGTACTTC	CASSSTGGGETQYF
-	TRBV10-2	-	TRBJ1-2	TGCGCCAGCACTCTAACACCAAACTATGGCTACACCTTC	CASTLTPNYGYTF
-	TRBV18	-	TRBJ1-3	TGTGCCAGCTCACCGGACAGACACTCTGGAAACACCATATATTTT	CASSPDRHSGNTIYF
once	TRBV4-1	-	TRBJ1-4	TGCGCCAGCACTACCCAGGGATATGAAAAACTGTTTTTT	CASTTQGYEKLFF
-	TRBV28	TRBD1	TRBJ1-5	TGTGCCAGCAGATCCTACAGGGGGATCCTGATCAATCAGCCCCAGCATTTT	CASRSYRGILINQPQHF
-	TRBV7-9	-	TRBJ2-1	TGTGCCAGCAGCTTACGCTCCCCGGGGTTCTTC	CASSLRSPGFF
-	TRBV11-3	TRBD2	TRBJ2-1	TGTGCCAGCAGCCCCGGGACTATGAGATACAATGAGCAGTTCTTC	CASSPGTMRYNEQFF
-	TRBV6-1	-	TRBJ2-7	TGTGCCAGCAGTGAAGCGAGGCGAGACCCGATCTACGAGCAGTACTTC	CASSEARRDPIYEQYF
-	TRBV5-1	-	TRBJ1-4	TGCGCCAGCAGCTTGGCTTCCCTACAGGGATTTGAAAAACTGTTTTTT	CASSLASLQGFEKLFF
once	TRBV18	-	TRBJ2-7	TGTGCCAGCTCACCAGAATACGAGCAGTACTTC	CASSPEYEQYF
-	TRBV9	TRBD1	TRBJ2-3	TGTGCCAGCAGCCCCCGGACAGGGTCAGATACGCAGTATTTT	CASSPRTGSDTQYF
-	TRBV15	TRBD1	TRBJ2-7	TGTGCCACCAGCAAGACAGGGGCTGTCTACGAGCAGTACTTC	CATSKTGAVYEQYF
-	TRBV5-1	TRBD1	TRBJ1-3	TGCGCCAGCAGCTTGGCTCCAGGGGGTGGAAACACCATATATTTT	CASSLAPGGGNTIYF
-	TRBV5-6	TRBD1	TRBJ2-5	TGTGCCAGCAGCCCAGGGGGTCTATCGGAGAAGACCCAGTACTTC	CASSPGGLSEKTQYF
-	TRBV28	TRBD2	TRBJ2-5	TGTGCCAGCAGCCCGGGGGGTTCCACTGGGGCAGAGACCCAGTACTTC	CASSPGGSTGAETQYF
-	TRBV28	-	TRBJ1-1	TGTGCCAGCAGGTGGCGCCGCATGAACACTGAAGCTTTCTTT	CASRWRRMNTEAFF
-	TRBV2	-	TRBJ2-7	TGTGCCAGCACGCGCGGGGCCGCATACGAGCAGTACTTC	CASTRGAAYEQYF
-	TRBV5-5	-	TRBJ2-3	TGTGCCAGCAGCTTCGGACAGCCAACAGATACGCAGTATTTT	CASSFGQPTDTQYF
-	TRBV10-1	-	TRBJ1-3	TGCGCCAGCAGCCGCGGGAGCTCTGGAAACACCATATATTTT	CASSRGSSGNTIYF
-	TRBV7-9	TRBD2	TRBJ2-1	TGTGCCAGCAGCTGGAAAGCGGGAAATGAGCAGTTCTTC	CASSWKAGNEQFF
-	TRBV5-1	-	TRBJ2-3	TGCGCCAGCAGCTTGGGCAATAGCTTAAGCACAGATACGCAGTATTTT	CASSLGNSLSTDTQYF
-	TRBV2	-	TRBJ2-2	TGTGCCAGCACCGGCGGTTCCACTAACACCGGGGAGCTGTTTTTT	CASTGGSTNTGELFF